The 6 T cell receptor beta chains below all came from one sample that was sequenced in a study of T cell repertoires in cytomegalovirus infection. TCRdb recomputed calls from the reads with MiXCR, one row per CDR3 protein. The profile shows 750,000 to 950,000 distinct CDR3 sequences, roughly 29% of them singletons. Their antigen targets remain unknown. The source was cultured CD8+ T cells from PBMCs, collected from culture after CMV antigen stimulation. Source of these receptors: a human donor in good health (CMV status not recorded). Some clones in this sample may be carry-over from other donors' samples.

The V and J genes are TRBV19 and TRBJ2-2; no clear D gene. V lost 2 bases and J 0 bases, leaving 4 bases between the germline ends. The CDR3 length is 14 residues. Germline CDR1 LNHDA, CDR2 SQIVND (reference sequence). In nucleotides, the CDR3 is TGTGCCAGTAGTATATGGGCGAACACCGGGGAGCTGTTTTTT. Translated: CASSIWANTGELFF.

There are many counts of this clonotype. The V call is TRBV7-9, the J call TRBJ2-1, with 8 nucleotides matching TRBD1. V trimming: 6 bases; J trimming: 0 bases; junction bases outside the gene matches: 4. The V gene's germline CDR1 is SEHNR and CDR2 FQNEAQ (reference sequence). The CDR3 is made up of 15 amino acids. Here the CDR3 DNA reads TGTGCCAGCAGGTCCGGGACAGGCTCCTACAATGAGCAGTTCTTC. Translation gives CASRSGTGSYNEQFF.

This clonotype turned up a few times. The rearrangement joins TRBV7-8 to TRBJ2-5, with TRBD2 matching 8 bases. V lost 3 bases to trimming and J lost 5 bases; unmatched junction nucleotides: 8. The germline V gene has CDR1 SGHVS and CDR2 FQNEAQ. This CDR3 is built from 15 residues. The CDR3 DNA reads as TGTGCCAGCAGCTTCACTCGGGGGGGCCAGGAGACCCAGTACTTC. Translated, it gives CASSFTRGGQETQYF.

Only a few counts were recorded for this clonotype. The chain uses TRBV19 and TRBJ1-5; D unresolved. Trimming took off 3 bases at V and 1 base at J, with 13 bases between the two ends. Per the germline V gene, CDR1 is LNHDA and CDR2 is SQIVND (reference sequence). This CDR3 region has 16 residues. DNA for the CDR3: TGTGCCAGTAGTATTAGCCATTATGGAAGCAATCAGCCCCAGCATTTT. Protein: CASSISHYGSNQPQHF. Full variable domain (missing parts from reference TRBV19 and TRBJ1-5): DGGITQSPKYLFRKEGQNVTLSCEQNLNHDAMYWYRQDPGQGLRLIYYSQIVNDFQKGDIAEGYSVSREKKESFPLTVTSAQKNPTAFYLCASSISHYGSNQPQHFGDGTRLSIL.

The chain employs TRBV4-1 and TRBJ1-1; TRBD1 might be the D (5 bases). Germline V gene sequence: CDR1 MGHRA, CDR2 YSYEKL. The CDR3 is 16 amino acids. V was shortened by 0 bases and J by 2 bases, with 13 bases between the two germline ends. In nucleotides, the CDR3 is TGCGCCAGCAGCCAAGATCCAGGTAGGGGTAACACTGAAGCTTTCTTT. Encoded protein: CASSQDPGRGNTEAFF.

The V call is TRBV19, the J call TRBJ2-3; 12 nucleotides agree with TRBD1. This CDR3 comprises 18 residues. Losses at the gene ends were 3 bases for V and 3 bases for J; bases not matched to a gene: 10. Germline lookup yields CDR1 LNHDA and CDR2 SQIVND (reference sequence). CDR3 coding DNA: TGTGCCAGTAGTATTTCCCCGGGACAGGGGGCCAGGACAGATACGCAGTATTTT. Translating it yields CASSISPGQGARTDTQYF. Based on the CDR3 plus reference TRBV19 and TRBJ2-3, the full variable domain is DGGITQSPKYLFRKEGQNVTLSCEQNLNHDAMYWYRQDPGQGLRLIYYSQIVNDFQKGDIAEGYSVSREKKESFPLTVTSAQKNPTAFYLCASSISPGQGARTDTQYFGPGTRLTVL.